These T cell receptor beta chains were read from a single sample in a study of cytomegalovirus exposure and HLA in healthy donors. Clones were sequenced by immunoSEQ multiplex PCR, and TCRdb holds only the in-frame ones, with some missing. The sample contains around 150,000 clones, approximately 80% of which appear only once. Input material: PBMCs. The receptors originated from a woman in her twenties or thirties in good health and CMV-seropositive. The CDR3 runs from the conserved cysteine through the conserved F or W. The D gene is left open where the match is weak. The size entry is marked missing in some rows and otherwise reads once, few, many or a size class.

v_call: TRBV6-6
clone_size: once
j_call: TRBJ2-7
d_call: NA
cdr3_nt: TGTGCCAGCAGCCCCCCGGGTAGGTCCTACTACGAGCAGTACTTC
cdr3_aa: CASSPPGRSYYEQYF

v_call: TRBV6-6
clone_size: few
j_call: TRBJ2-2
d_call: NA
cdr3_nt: TGTGCCAGCAGTCGAGCTTGGGAGCTGTTTTTT
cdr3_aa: CASSRAWELFF

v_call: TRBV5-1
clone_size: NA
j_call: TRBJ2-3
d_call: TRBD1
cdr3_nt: TGCGCCAGCAGCTTGCACACTCGGACAGGACAGGGGGCCTACACAGATACGCAGTATTTT
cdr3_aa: CASSLHTRTGQGAYTDTQYF

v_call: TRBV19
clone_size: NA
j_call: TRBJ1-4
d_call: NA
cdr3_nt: TGTGCCAGTAGTAAGGGGCGGCTTAATGAAAAACTGTTTTTT
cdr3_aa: CASSKGRLNEKLFF

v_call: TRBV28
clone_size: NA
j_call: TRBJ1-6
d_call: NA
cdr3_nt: TGTGCCAGCAGTTTGGGTCATACGGGATCACCCCTCCACTTT
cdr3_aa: CASSLGHTGSPLHF

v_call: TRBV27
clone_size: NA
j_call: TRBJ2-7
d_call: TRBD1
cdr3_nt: TGTGCCAGCAGCACCGGACAGGGGGCCTTGTACGAGCAGTACTTC
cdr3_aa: CASSTGQGALYEQYF

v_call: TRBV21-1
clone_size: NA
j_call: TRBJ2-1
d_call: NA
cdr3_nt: TGTGCCAGCAGCAAAAGGGAGCGGGGGGCAAACTCCTACAATGAGCAGTTCTTC
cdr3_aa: CASSKRERGANSYNEQFF

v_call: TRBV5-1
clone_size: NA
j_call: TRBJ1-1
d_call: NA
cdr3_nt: TGCGCCAGCAGCTTGGCCGGGGGGAGGGGGACTGAAGCTTTCTTT
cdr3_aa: CASSLAGGRGTEAFF

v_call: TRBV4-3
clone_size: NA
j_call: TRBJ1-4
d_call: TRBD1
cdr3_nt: TGCGCCAGCAGCCAAGAGCGGACAGGGGTTGAAAAACTGTTTTTT
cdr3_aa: CASSQERTGVEKLFF

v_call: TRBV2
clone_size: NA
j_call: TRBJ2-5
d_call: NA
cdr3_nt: TGTGCCAGCAGTGATATCCAGGGGTTTGGGGAGACCCAGTACTTC
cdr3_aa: CASSDIQGFGETQYF

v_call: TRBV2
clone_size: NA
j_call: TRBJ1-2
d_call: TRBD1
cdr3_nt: TGTGCCAGCAGGCGGGACAGTAACTATGGCTACACCTTC
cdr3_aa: CASRRDSNYGYTF

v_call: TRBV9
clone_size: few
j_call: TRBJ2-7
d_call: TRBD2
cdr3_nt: TGTGCCAGCAGCCCCCGGGGGCCTAGCGGGGTGACCTACGAGCAGTACTTC
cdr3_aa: CASSPRGPSGVTYEQYF

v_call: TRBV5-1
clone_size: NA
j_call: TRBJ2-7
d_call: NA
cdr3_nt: TGCGCCAGCAGCTTAATCTCAGGTTCCTACGAGCAGTACTTC
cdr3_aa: CASSLISGSYEQYF

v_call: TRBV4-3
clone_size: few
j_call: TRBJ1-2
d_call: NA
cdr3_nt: TGCGCCAGCAGCCCAGAAGCAGGGCCATCCTCCTATGGCTACACCTTC
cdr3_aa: CASSPEAGPSSYGYTF

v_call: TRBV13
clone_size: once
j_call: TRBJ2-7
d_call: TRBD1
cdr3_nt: TGTGCCAGCAGCCCCCGGAGACAGGGACACGAGCAGTACTTC
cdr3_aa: CASSPRRQGHEQYF

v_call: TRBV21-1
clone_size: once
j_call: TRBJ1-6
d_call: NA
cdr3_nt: TGTGCCAGCAGCAAATCTACCGGGACAGGGCGAGGTAGTTCACCCCTCCACTTT
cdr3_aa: CASSKSTGTGRGSSPLHF

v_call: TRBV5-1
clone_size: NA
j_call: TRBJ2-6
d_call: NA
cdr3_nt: TGCGCCAGCAGCGGCTCTTACTCTGGGGCCAACGTCCTGACTTTC
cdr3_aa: CASSGSYSGANVLTF

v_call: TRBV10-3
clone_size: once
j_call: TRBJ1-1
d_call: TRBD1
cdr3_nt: TGTGCCATCAGTGAGATCGCGGGGACAGGGGACACTGAAGCTTTCTTT
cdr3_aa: CAISEIAGTGDTEAFF

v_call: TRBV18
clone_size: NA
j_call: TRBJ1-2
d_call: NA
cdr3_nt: TGTGCCAGCTCACCTAGTCCGCTCGGTTCTCCAGGGGCTGGCTACACCTTC
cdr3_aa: CASSPSPLGSPGAGYTF

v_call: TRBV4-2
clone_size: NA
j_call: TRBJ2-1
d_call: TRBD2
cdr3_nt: TGTGCCAGCAGCCAAGATAGGTACAGCGGGGGGGACTCCTACAATGAGCAGTTCTTC
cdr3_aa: CASSQDRYSGGDSYNEQFF

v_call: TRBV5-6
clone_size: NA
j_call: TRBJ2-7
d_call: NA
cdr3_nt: TGTGCCAGCAGCGTGCAAGTGGGGGGGCCAGAACTACCGTCCTACGAGCAGTACTTC
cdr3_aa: CASSVQVGGPELPSYEQYF

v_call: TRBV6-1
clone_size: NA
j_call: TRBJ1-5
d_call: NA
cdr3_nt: TGTGCCAGCAGTATCGGGACAACCTATCAGCCCCAGCATTTT
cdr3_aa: CASSIGTTYQPQHF

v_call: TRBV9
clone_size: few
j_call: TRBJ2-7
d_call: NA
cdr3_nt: TGTGCCAGCAGCACACAGGACGGTACCTACGAGCAGTACTTC
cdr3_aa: CASSTQDGTYEQYF

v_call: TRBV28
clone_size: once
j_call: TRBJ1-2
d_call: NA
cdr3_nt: TGTGCCAGCAGTTTAGGAGGACAGCAACCACTTGGCTACACCTTC
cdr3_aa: CASSLGGQQPLGYTF

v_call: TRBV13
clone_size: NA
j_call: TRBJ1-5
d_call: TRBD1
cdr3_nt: TGTGCCAGCACCTCCCCAGTAGGGACAGGGGAAGACCTGTGGACCCAGCATTTT
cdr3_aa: CASTSPVGTGEDLWTQHF

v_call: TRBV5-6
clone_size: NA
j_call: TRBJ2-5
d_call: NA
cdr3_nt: TGTGCCAGCAGCTTGTTTTACCAAATAGAAGAGACCCAGTACTTC
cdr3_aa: CASSLFYQIEETQYF

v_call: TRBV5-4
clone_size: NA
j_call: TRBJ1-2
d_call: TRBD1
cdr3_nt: TGTGCCAGCAGCTTGACCATGGGGACAGGGGAAGCTAACTATGGCTACACCTTC
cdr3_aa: CASSLTMGTGEANYGYTF

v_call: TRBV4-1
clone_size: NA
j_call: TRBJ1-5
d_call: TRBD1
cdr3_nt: TGCGCCAGCAGCCAAGAGGGACAGGGAGCGCAGCCCCAGCATTTT
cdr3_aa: CASSQEGQGAQPQHF

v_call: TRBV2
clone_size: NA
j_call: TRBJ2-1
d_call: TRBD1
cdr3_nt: TGTGCCAGCAGTGAGAGTGGAGGACAGGGAGTTCTCAATGAGCAGTTCTTC
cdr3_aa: CASSESGGQGVLNEQFF